These T cell receptor beta chains were read from a single sample in a study of OX40 agonist ivuxolimab in advanced cancers. Clones were read by immunoSEQ multiplex PCR, and TCRdb kept only the in-frame ones, dropping some. The sample records 45,000 to 55,000 clones, about 85% being singletons. Sequenced here: CD4+ or CD8+ T cells sorted from blood, sampled in a trial of the OX40 agonist ivuxolimab. The receptors shown here come from an adult with an advanced solid tumor such as melanoma, head and neck, liver or kidney cancer. Both conserved end residues are part of each CDR3. A D gene is named only where the DNA matches it firmly. A clone size is listed for some rows: how often the clone was seen (once, few, many), or a class if it is expanded.

CDR3 DNA: TGTGCCAGTAGTACAGGGGAGGGAAACATTCAGTACTTC
CDR3 protein: CASSTGEGNIQYF
clone size: NA
J gene: TRBJ2-4
V gene: TRBV19
D gene: NA

CDR3 DNA: TGTGCCAGCAGTTATGGGGAGGACGGGTACTATGGCTACACCTTC
CDR3 protein: CASSYGEDGYYGYTF
clone size: once
J gene: TRBJ1-2
V gene: TRBV6-5
D gene: NA

CDR3 DNA: TGCGCCAGCAGCGACTTCCGGGCCCCGTCGGGTGAAAAACTGTTTTTT
CDR3 protein: CASSDFRAPSGEKLFF
clone size: NA
J gene: TRBJ1-4
V gene: TRBV4-1
D gene: NA

CDR3 DNA: TGTGCCAGCAGTCCCGGAGGGGCCTACCAAGCCAAAAACATTCAGTACTTC
CDR3 protein: CASSPGGAYQAKNIQYF
clone size: few
J gene: TRBJ2-4
V gene: TRBV28
D gene: NA

CDR3 DNA: TGTGCCAGCAGCTTAAGCGGGGCGGGGAATGAGCAGTTCTTC
CDR3 protein: CASSLSGAGNEQFF
clone size: NA
J gene: TRBJ2-1
V gene: TRBV7-3
D gene: NA

CDR3 DNA: TGTGCCAGCGGGGGGACAGGGCGGCAGACCCAGTACTTC
CDR3 protein: CASGGTGRQTQYF
clone size: NA
J gene: TRBJ2-5
V gene: TRBV6-1
D gene: TRBD1

CDR3 DNA: TGTGCCAGCTCACCACCTTCACTAGCGGGAGGCACAGATACGCAGTATTTT
CDR3 protein: CASSPPSLAGGTDTQYF
clone size: NA
J gene: TRBJ2-3
V gene: TRBV18
D gene: TRBD2

CDR3 DNA: TGTGCCAGCAGCTCCATCGGCAGGGGAGGTGACGAAGCTTTCTTT
CDR3 protein: CASSSIGRGGDEAFF
clone size: NA
J gene: TRBJ1-1
V gene: TRBV5-4
D gene: NA

CDR3 DNA: TGTGCCAGCAGTCCCTCCCCGGGAGGGCCCCACGAGCAGTACTTC
CDR3 protein: CASSPSPGGPHEQYF
clone size: NA
J gene: TRBJ2-7
V gene: TRBV28
D gene: TRBD2

CDR3 DNA: TGTGCCAGCGACCCCACAGATACGCAGTATTTT
CDR3 protein: CASDPTDTQYF
clone size: NA
J gene: TRBJ2-3
V gene: TRBV5-8
D gene: NA

CDR3 DNA: TGTGCCAGCATCTCCCGGTTAGAGAACACTGAAGCTTTCTTT
CDR3 protein: CASISRLENTEAFF
clone size: NA
J gene: TRBJ1-1
V gene: TRBV6-5
D gene: NA

CDR3 DNA: TGTGCCAGCAGCCAAGAGGGACAGACTTCAGCCAAAAACATTCAGTACTTC
CDR3 protein: CASSQEGQTSAKNIQYF
clone size: NA
J gene: TRBJ2-4
V gene: TRBV14
D gene: TRBD1

CDR3 DNA: TGCGCCAGCAGCCAACTTTTGGGACAGGGGGACTACGAGCAGTACTTC
CDR3 protein: CASSQLLGQGDYEQYF
clone size: NA
J gene: TRBJ2-7
V gene: TRBV4-1
D gene: TRBD1

CDR3 DNA: TGTGCCAGCAGCTTACAGGGGAGCTCCTACAATGAGCAGTTCTTC
CDR3 protein: CASSLQGSSYNEQFF
clone size: NA
J gene: TRBJ2-1
V gene: TRBV5-5
D gene: TRBD1

CDR3 DNA: TGTGCCAGCTCACCACAAAGGGGCGGACTGGATACGCAGTATTTT
CDR3 protein: CASSPQRGGLDTQYF
clone size: once
J gene: TRBJ2-3
V gene: TRBV18
D gene: NA

CDR3 DNA: TGTGCCAGCCGGGTTGGGGGCGTACACACTGAAGCTTTCTTT
CDR3 protein: CASRVGGVHTEAFF
clone size: NA
J gene: TRBJ1-1
V gene: TRBV28
D gene: NA

CDR3 DNA: TGTGCCAGCAGCCCGGGAGACACTGAAGCTTTCTTT
CDR3 protein: CASSPGDTEAFF
clone size: NA
J gene: TRBJ1-1
V gene: TRBV11-3
D gene: NA

CDR3 DNA: TGTGCCAGCAGGGATCCCGGGACAAATTGGGTAGGCTACACCTTC
CDR3 protein: CASRDPGTNWVGYTF
clone size: NA
J gene: TRBJ1-2
V gene: TRBV28
D gene: NA

CDR3 DNA: TGTGCCATCAGGATGGACAGCTCCTATGGCTACACCTTC
CDR3 protein: CAIRMDSSYGYTF
clone size: NA
J gene: TRBJ1-2
V gene: TRBV10-3
D gene: NA

CDR3 DNA: TGTGCCAGCAGTTACCCAGGTGGGGGGGTATCGAGAAAAACTGTTTTT
CDR3 protein: CASSYPGGGVSRKTVF
clone size: NA
J gene: TRBJ1-4
V gene: TRBV27
D gene: NA

CDR3 DNA: TGTGCCTGGAGTTCGGGACTAGCTGAGACCCAGTACTTC
CDR3 protein: CAWSSGLAETQYF
clone size: NA
J gene: TRBJ2-5
V gene: TRBV30
D gene: TRBD2

CDR3 DNA: TGTGCCAGCGCAGGTGGGCAGGGGGCGCACAACACTGAAGCTTTCTTT
CDR3 protein: CASAGGQGAHNTEAFF
clone size: NA
J gene: TRBJ1-1
V gene: TRBV6-6
D gene: TRBD1

CDR3 DNA: TGTGCCAGCAGCGTAGATGGACAGGGGGCGAATGGCTACACCTTC
CDR3 protein: CASSVDGQGANGYTF
clone size: NA
J gene: TRBJ1-2
V gene: TRBV9
D gene: TRBD1

CDR3 DNA: TGTGCCAGCAGCCTGAACTATGGCTACACCTTC
CDR3 protein: CASSLNYGYTF
clone size: NA
J gene: TRBJ1-2
V gene: TRBV28
D gene: NA

CDR3 DNA: TGTGCCATCAGGGGGGAGGACAATCAGCCCCAGCATTTT
CDR3 protein: CAIRGEDNQPQHF
clone size: NA
J gene: TRBJ1-5
V gene: TRBV10-3
D gene: NA

CDR3 DNA: TGCGCCAGCAGTGGTGCGGGGGTAGGTGGCTACACCTTC
CDR3 protein: CASSGAGVGGYTF
clone size: NA
J gene: TRBJ1-2
V gene: TRBV10-2
D gene: NA

CDR3 DNA: TGTGCCAGTAGTATAGTGCCTGGGACTAGCCGAAATGAGCAGTTCTTC
CDR3 protein: CASSIVPGTSRNEQFF
clone size: NA
J gene: TRBJ2-1
V gene: TRBV19
D gene: TRBD2

CDR3 DNA: TGTGCCAGCAGGAACGAGAACACCGGGGAGCTGTTTTTT
CDR3 protein: CASRNENTGELFF
clone size: NA
J gene: TRBJ2-2
V gene: TRBV2
D gene: NA

CDR3 DNA: TGTGCCAGCAGCTTATTAACGGGAGGGCCAAATGAGCAGTTCTTC
CDR3 protein: CASSLLTGGPNEQFF
clone size: NA
J gene: TRBJ2-1
V gene: TRBV5-6
D gene: TRBD2

CDR3 DNA: TGTGCCAGCAGGGGGCTGGCCACAAACTATGGCTACACCTTC
CDR3 protein: CASRGLATNYGYTF
clone size: NA
J gene: TRBJ1-2
V gene: TRBV7-9
D gene: NA

CDR3 DNA: TGTGCCAGCAGATCTGCGGGACAGATGGGGTACGAGCAGTACTTC
CDR3 protein: CASRSAGQMGYEQYF
clone size: NA
J gene: TRBJ2-7
V gene: TRBV5-4
D gene: NA

CDR3 DNA: TGTGCCTGGAGTGAGGGGGGATACACAGATACGCAGTATTTT
CDR3 protein: CAWSEGGYTDTQYF
clone size: few
J gene: TRBJ2-3
V gene: TRBV30
D gene: NA

CDR3 DNA: TGTGCCACCAGCAGAGTAGGACAGGGGGCATACGAGCAGTACTTC
CDR3 protein: CATSRVGQGAYEQYF
clone size: NA
J gene: TRBJ2-7
V gene: TRBV15
D gene: TRBD1

CDR3 DNA: TGTGCCAGCTCACCAGGCTCGTACGAGCAGTACTTC
CDR3 protein: CASSPGSYEQYF
clone size: NA
J gene: TRBJ2-7
V gene: TRBV18
D gene: NA

CDR3 DNA: TGTGCCTGGTCAAGCGGGAGGGGGACAGATACGCAGTATTTT
CDR3 protein: CAWSSGRGTDTQYF
clone size: NA
J gene: TRBJ2-3
V gene: TRBV30
D gene: TRBD2

CDR3 DNA: TGTGCCAGCACTTTAGACACCGGGGAGCTGTTTTTT
CDR3 protein: CASTLDTGELFF
clone size: NA
J gene: TRBJ2-2
V gene: TRBV2
D gene: NA

CDR3 DNA: TGTGCCAGCTCACCACAACAGCGCTACGAGCAGTACTTC
CDR3 protein: CASSPQQRYEQYF
clone size: NA
J gene: TRBJ2-7
V gene: TRBV18
D gene: NA

CDR3 DNA: TGTGCCACCAGTGACAGGGGGGACACTGAAGCTTTCTTT
CDR3 protein: CATSDRGDTEAFF
clone size: NA
J gene: TRBJ1-1
V gene: TRBV10-3
D gene: TRBD1

CDR3 DNA: TGTGCCAGCTCACCCCCGGGACTAGCCGGCAATGAGCAGTTCTTC
CDR3 protein: CASSPPGLAGNEQFF
clone size: NA
J gene: TRBJ2-1
V gene: TRBV18
D gene: TRBD2

CDR3 DNA: TGCGCCAGCAGCTTGGGTGGGGTCCAAGAGACCCAGTACTTC
CDR3 protein: CASSLGGVQETQYF
clone size: NA
J gene: TRBJ2-5
V gene: TRBV5-1
D gene: NA

CDR3 DNA: TGTGCCAGCAGCGCTACCGGGACATTGGGAGAGACCCAGTACTTC
CDR3 protein: CASSATGTLGETQYF
clone size: NA
J gene: TRBJ2-5
V gene: TRBV7-3
D gene: NA

CDR3 DNA: TGTGCCAGCAGTTATGATTTAAGTCTTAACTATGGCTACACCTTC
CDR3 protein: CASSYDLSLNYGYTF
clone size: NA
J gene: TRBJ1-2
V gene: TRBV28
D gene: NA